These 4 T cell receptor beta chains share one sample of origin, sequenced in a study of T cells after yellow fever vaccination. MiXCR, run by TCRdb on the 5' RACE reads, gives a single entry per CDR3 protein. In the table there are approximately 250,000 distinct CDR3 sequences, over 4.5% of which are singletons. Sample: CD4+ T cells sorted from PBMCs, taken on the day of the yellow fever booster vaccination. Receptors originate from a man aged 18 to 35 who received the YFV17D yellow fever vaccine.

The rearrangement uses TRBV2 and TRBJ1-2, with unresolved D. Germline V gene sequence: CDR1 SNHLY, CDR2 FYNNEI. Trimming stripped 5 bases from V and 4 bases from J, with 11 bases between. This CDR3 region has 13 residues. The CDR3 bases are TGTGCCAGCAGTCAGGATTTAGGCTATGGCTACACCTTC. It is translated as CASSQDLGYGYTF. Full variable domain (missing parts from reference TRBV2 and TRBJ1-2): EPEVTQTPSHQVTQMGQEVILRCVPISNHLYFYWYRQILGQKVEFLVSFYNNEISEKSEIFDDQFSVERPDGSNFTLKIRSTKLEDSAMYFCASSQDLGYGYTFGSGTRLTVV.

This clonotype was observed many times. J is TRBJ2-5 and V is TRBV7-8, with 11 bases identical to TRBD2. Germline loops: CDR1 SGHVS, CDR2 FQNEAQ. V lost 2 bases to trimming and J lost 5 bases; unmatched junction nucleotides: 7. The CDR3 is 16 residues long. CDR3 sequence reads: CASSLRLAGTQETQYF. Written as DNA, the CDR3 is TGTGCCAGCAGCTTACGACTAGCGGGGACTCAGGAGACCCAGTACTTC. The variable domain in full, with the rest retrieved from reference TRBV7-8 and TRBJ2-5, is GAGVSQSPRYKVAKRGQDVALRCDPISGHVSLFWYQQALGQGPEFLTYFQNEAQLDKSGLPSDRFFAERPEGSVSTLKIQRTQQEDSAVYLCASSLRLAGTQETQYFGPGTRLLVL.

The chain is built from TRBV5-6 and TRBJ1-2, with a possible D match to TRBD1 (6 bases). Trimming pared 2 bases from V and 5 bases from J, leaving 10 bases between. The CDR3 length is 13 residues. Germline-derived CDR1 and CDR2 are SGHDT and YYEEEE. CDR3 sequence: CASSFGQRYGYTF. Here the CDR3 DNA reads TGTGCCAGCAGCTTCGGACAGCGTTATGGCTACACCTTC.

The CDR3 spells CASSSGGGRVNTEAFF. CDR3 bases: TGTGCCAGCAGTTCGGGAGGAGGGAGGGTGAACACTGAAGCTTTCTTT. The chain is built from TRBV5-4 and TRBJ1-1; D is unclear. The CDR3 has 16 residues. V was cut by 5 bases and J by 0 bases, with 17 bases left in between. Germline V gives CDR1 SGHNT, CDR2 YYREEE (reference sequence).